This entry lists 19 T cell receptor beta chains sequenced from one sample in a study of T cells in Graves' hyperthyroidism and ophthalmopathy. Amplification of TCR beta CDR3 regions used RNA as the template. TCR CDR3 regions were first amplified by RT-PCR with HTBI primers. TCRdb re-called the multiplex PCR reads through MiXCR, storing one row per CDR3 protein. The profile shows some 460,000 distinct CDR3 sequences, approximately 15% of them singletons. The sample taken for sequencing was blood. The receptor source for this set is a young woman with Graves' hyperthyroidism.

In DNA, the CDR3 is TGCGCCAGCAGCCAGAACAGGGCGACAGGGAACGAGCAGTACTTC. This encodes CASSQNRATGNEQYF. The chain uses TRBV4-1 and TRBJ2-7; 7 bases line up with TRBD1. CDR3 size: 15 residues. The germline V gene has CDR1 MGHRA and CDR2 YSYEKL. V was clipped by 3 bases and J by 5 bases; unmatched bases: 10.

The chain links TRBV24-1 to TRBJ2-5; 8 nucleotides align to TRBD2. The germline V gene has CDR1 KGHDR and CDR2 SFDVKD. This CDR3 comprises 15 residues. Unmatched junction bases numbered 3, after V lost 3 bases and J lost 1 base. Here the CDR3 DNA reads TGTGCCACCAGTGATGCGGGGGGACTCCAAGAGACCCAGTACTTC. This encodes CATSDAGGLQETQYF.

This clonotype occurred many times. The chain couples TRBV10-2 to TRBJ1-1; the D gene is possibly TRBD1 (5 bases). The V end was cut by 6 bases, the J end by 4 bases, with 15 bases between. The germline V gene has CDR1 WSHSY and CDR2 SAAADI. The CDR3 is 14 amino acids. CDR3 DNA sequence: TGCGCCAGCAGAGAGAGGCCGGGGCTCACTGAAGCTTTCTTT. Translating gives CASRERPGLTEAFF.

This clonotype was found many times. Compared with germline, one end of the junction differs, possibly owing to a read error. This chain joins TRBV29-1 and TRBJ1-1; TRBD1 aligns across 8 bases. The CDR3 spans 15 residues. Looked up from germline, CDR1 is SQVTM and CDR2 is ANQGSEA. CDR3 residues: CSVEVTGTGGTEAFF. Written as DNA, the CDR3 is TGCAGCGTCGAAGTTACCGGGACAGGAGGCACTGAAGCTTTCTTT.

This clonotype has a handful of counts. The chain joins TRBV10-3 to TRBJ1-4; 10 nucleotides line up with TRBD1. The CDR3 totals 13 residues. Germline CDR1 reads ENHRY; CDR2 reads SYGVKD. The CDR3 loop is CATSGTGDEKLFF. In DNA form, the CDR3 reads TGTGCTACATCAGGGACAGGGGATGAAAAACTGTTTTTT.

The chain is built from TRBV10-3 and TRBJ1-2; tentative D call: TRBD1 (6 bases). Germline V CDR1 and CDR2: ENHRY, SYGVKD. V was clipped by 1 base and J by 4 bases, with 10 bases between them. The CDR3 is 14 residues long. CDR3 in amino acids: CAISEFDRSYGYTF. In nucleotides, the CDR3 is TGTGCCATCAGTGAGTTTGACAGGAGCTATGGCTACACCTTC.

Ten or more counts support this clonotype. The V and J genes are TRBV12-3 or TRBV12-4 and TRBJ2-3; TRBD2 matches at 13 bases. V was pared by 7 bases and J by 0 bases, with 7 bases of the junction left unmatched. The CDR3 consists of 17 residues. The CDR3 sequence: CASTRTSGGLSTDTQYF. CDR3 sequence (DNA): TGTGCCAGCACCCGGACTAGCGGGGGCCTAAGCACAGATACGCAGTATTTT.

V gene TRBV19 combines with J gene TRBJ1-2, with TRBD1 matching over 8 bases. This CDR3 spans 15 amino acids. With 3 bases clipped from V and 7 bases from J, the junction kept 10 bases outside the gene matches. Germline CDR1 LNHDA, CDR2 SQIVND (reference sequence). DNA for the CDR3: TGTGCCAGTAGTATCGCCGGACAGGGTAGGGGTGGCTACACCTTC. Its translation: CASSIAGQGRGGYTF.

This chain uses TRBV28 with TRBJ1-2, with D unresolved. The CDR3 spans 13 residues. Trimming took off 10 bases at V and 6 bases at J, with 18 bases between the two ends. CDR1 is MDHEN and CDR2 is SYDVKM in the germline V gene. The CDR3 bases are TGTGCCACCCTGTCGAGGGAACTAGATGGCTACACCTTC. Amino acid sequence: CATLSRELDGYTF.

This clonotype appeared a few times. V is TRBV7-2 and J is TRBJ1-1; D remains ambiguous. The CDR3 is 12 residues long. Germline V gene lookup returns CDR1 SGHTA and CDR2 FQGNSA. With 5 bases removed from V and 7 bases from J, the gap between germline ends came to 11 bases. The CDR3 bases are TGTGCCAGCAGCCCCAGCGGGATTGAAGCTTTCTTT. Residues: CASSPSGIEAFF.

The chain employs TRBV3-1 and TRBJ2-1; 8 bases are a match to TRBD2. J gave up 10 bases and V 6 bases, and 11 bases lay outside the gene matches. The CDR3 consists of 14 residues. Germline CDR1 and CDR2: LGHDT and YNNKEL (reference sequence). The CDR3 protein is CASRHSGEGSEQFF. The CDR3, as DNA: TGTGCCAGCAGACATAGCGGGGAGGGGTCGGAGCAGTTCTTC.

This clonotype was seen at least ten times. This chain uses TRBV18 with TRBJ1-1; no definite D call. Trimming removed 0 bases at V and 3 bases at J, with 5 bases between. From germline, CDR1 is KGHSH and CDR2 LQKENI. The CDR3 covers 13 residues. CDR3 coding DNA: TGTGCCAGCTCACCACCGAGTCACACTGAAGCTTTCTTT. Amino acids: CASSPPSHTEAFF.

This clonotype has at least ten counts. The chain carries TRBV28 and TRBJ2-7; no firm D call. The CDR3 covers 13 residues. Trimming left V 2 bases short and J 3 bases short, with 8 bases between. Per the germline V gene, CDR1 is MDHEN and CDR2 is SYDVKM. For the CDR3, the DNA is TGTGCCAGCAGTTTAGAATTATTCTACGAGCAGTACTTC. This gives the protein CASSLELFYEQYF.

This clonotype was seen only a few times. This chain joins TRBV6-2 or TRBV6-3 and TRBJ2-1; 11 bases match TRBD1. The CDR3 covers 17 residues. V lost 5 bases and J lost 6; bases outside the gene matches: 12. Germline values: CDR1 MNHEY, CDR2 SVGEGT. The CDR3 DNA reads TGTGCCAGCAGTCCTTGGACAGGGGGCGTCAGGGCCAATGAGCAGTTCTTC. It specifies CASSPWTGGVRANEQFF.

A remark on this clonotype: This may come from a read error, since a much larger clone is one base off. The rearrangement links TRBV29-1 to TRBJ1-1; weak D call: TRBD1 (5 bases). CDR1 and CDR2 (germline): SQVTM, ANQGSEA. The CDR3 covers 12 residues. As DNA, the CDR3 is TGCGGCGTTGAGGGGATCGACACTGAAGCTTTCTTT. Protein product: CGVEGIDTEAFF.

This clonotype was seen a few times. V is TRBV10-3 and J is TRBJ1-3; D is ambiguous. The germline V gene encodes CDR1 ENHRY and CDR2 SYGVKD. The CDR3 contains 12 residues. CDR3: CATLGGGNTIYF. The CDR3 region has the DNA TGTGCTACCTTGGGAGGCGGAAACACCATATATTTT.

This clonotype was observed many times. J is TRBJ2-3 and V is TRBV5-1, with D possibly matching TRBD2 (5 bases). The CDR3 extends over 15 amino acids. In germline, CDR1 is SGHRS, CDR2 YFSETQ. V was shortened by 1 base and J by 4 bases, with 13 bases between the two germline ends. CDR3 region: CASSLQKRGSDTQYF. The CDR3 nucleotides are TGCGCCAGCAGCTTGCAAAAAAGAGGGTCAGATACGCAGTATTTT.

This clonotype was detected ten times or more. This chain joins TRBV2 and TRBJ1-2, with 9 bases aligning to TRBD1. J lost 5 bases, V lost 6 bases, and 10 bases had no gene match. This CDR3 is 15 amino acids long. Germline V CDR1 and CDR2: SNHLY, FYNNEI. CDR3: CASSASPGTGYGYTF. In nucleotides, the CDR3 is TGTGCCAGCAGCGCCTCGCCCGGGACAGGGTATGGCTACACCTTC.

This clonotype occurred many times. This chain connects TRBV7-2 to TRBJ1-6, with D unresolved. Germline loops: CDR1 SGHTA, CDR2 FQGNSA. The CDR3 consists of 10 residues. Trimming removed 5 bases from V and 9 bases from J, with 2 bases in between. The CDR3 DNA reads TGTGCCAGCAGCCCTTCACCCCTCCACTTT. Amino acid sequence: CASSPSPLHF.